The 31 T cell receptor beta chains given below trace back to one sample, sequenced in a study of T-cell reconstitution after alpha-beta-depleted transplantation in children. Unique molecular identifiers were incorporated into the prepared TCRbeta library. A single record per CDR3 protein comes from TCRdb applying MiXCR to the PCR reads. This table has 450,000 to 600,000 distinct CDR3 sequences, roughly 13% appearing once. Specimen: PBMCs, mostly from graft donor cells, collected 360 days after TCRalphabeta/CD19-depleted stem cell transplant. These receptors originate from a male patient aged 10 to 17 who had a stem cell transplant for acute myeloid leukemia, so the T cells may come from the graft donor.

This clonotype showed up just a few times. The chain's CDR3 is CASSPWTGDPEQYF. The DNA of the CDR3 is TGTGCCAGCAGCCCTTGGACAGGGGACCCCGAGCAGTACTTC. The rearrangement uses TRBV7-3 and TRBJ2-7, with 9 bases identical to TRBD1. CDR1 and CDR2 from the germline V gene are SGHTA and FQGTGA. J gave up 6 bases and V 5 bases, and 8 bases lay outside the gene matches. This CDR3 is 14 amino acids long.

The table lists this clonotype with many counts. V is TRBV10-3 and J is TRBJ2-7; a weak D match, TRBD1 (6 bases). Trimming removed 0 bases at V and 2 bases at J, with 8 bases between. This CDR3 contains 14 residues. CDR1 and CDR2 from the germline V gene are ENHRY and SYGVKD. This CDR3 reads CAISESTGPYEQYF. The CDR3, as DNA: TGTGCCATCAGTGAGTCGACAGGTCCCTACGAGCAGTACTTC.

In this sample, this clonotype turned up a few times. The chain combines TRBV20-1 with TRBJ2-2; D is undetermined. The CDR3 runs to 14 residues. Germline CDR1 and CDR2: DFQATT and SNEGSKA (reference sequence). The germline V and J ends were trimmed by 1 base and 4 bases, with 10 bases remaining between them. The CDR3 reads CSARVLESTGELFF. In DNA, the CDR3 is TGCAGTGCTAGAGTGCTAGAATCCACCGGGGAGCTGTTTTTT.

This chain links TRBV7-3 with TRBJ2-3; 7 nucleotides align to TRBD2. The CDR3 loop spans 18 amino acids. Germline values: CDR1 SGHTA, CDR2 FQGTGA. With 0 bases clipped from V and 2 bases from J, the junction kept 11 bases outside the gene matches. The CDR3 sequence is CASSLTLASGTNTDTQYF. Written as DNA, the CDR3 is TGTGCCAGCAGCTTAACTCTGGCTAGCGGAACAAACACAGATACGCAGTATTTT. Looking up the rest from reference TRBV7-3 and TRBJ2-3 gives the full variable domain: GAGVSQTPSNKVTEKGKYVELRCDPISGHTALYWYRQSLGQGPEFLIYFQGTGAADDSGLPNDRFFAVRPEGSVSTLKIQRTERGDSAVYLCASSLTLASGTNTDTQYFGPGTRLTVL.

The chain couples TRBV6-1 to TRBJ1-3, with D maybe TRBD1 (5 bases). The CDR3 consists of 15 residues. Trimming cost V 10 bases and J 2 bases, with 18 bases left between them. Per the germline V gene, CDR1 is MNHNS and CDR2 is SASEGT. Written as DNA, the CDR3 is TGTGCCATAAGCCGTACGGGGGATCCTGGAAACACCATATATTTT. Its translation is CAISRTGDPGNTIYF.

In its sample, this clonotype was seen many times. CDR3: CASSLRSGTISYNEQFF. The CDR3 DNA is TGTGCCAGCAGTTTAAGATCCGGGACTATTTCCTACAATGAGCAGTTCTTC. The chain employs TRBV6-5 and TRBJ2-1, with 7 bases matching TRBD2. Germline CDR1 MNHEY, CDR2 SVGAGI. CDR3 length: 17 amino acids. J lost 1 base, V lost 4 bases, and 10 bases had no gene match.

This clonotype was counted ten times or more. The chain couples TRBV20-1 to TRBJ2-3; 12 bases agree with TRBD2. The CDR3 is 16 residues long. Germline trimming cut 5 bases from V and 0 bases from J; bases unmatched to any gene: 6. CDR1 and CDR2 from the germline V gene are DFQATT and SNEGSKA (reference sequence). CDR3 DNA: TGCAGTGCTGCTCTAGCGGGAGGGGGGAGCACAGATACGCAGTATTTT. Translation: CSAALAGGGSTDTQYF.

The chain employs TRBV3-1 and TRBJ2-5, with D perhaps matching TRBD2 (5 bases). CDR1 and CDR2 from the germline V gene are LGHDT and YNNKEL (reference sequence). The CDR3 is 13 residues long. V was cut by 4 bases and J by 5 bases, with 11 bases left in between. Written as DNA, the CDR3 is TGTGCCAGCAGCCGGGCTAGCCTGGAGACCCAGTACTTC. It specifies CASSRASLETQYF.

Many counts were recorded for this clonotype. The rearrangement links TRBV4-1 to TRBJ2-3; D is uncertain. The germline V and J ends were trimmed by 0 bases and 4 bases, with 14 bases remaining between them. The germline CDR1 and CDR2 sequences are MGHRA and YSYEKL. The CDR3 covers 16 residues. The CDR3 reads CASSQEGPPTADTQYF. The CDR3 DNA reads TGCGCCAGCAGCCAAGAAGGTCCGCCCACAGCAGATACGCAGTATTTT.

This clonotype was detected ten times or more. The chain recombines TRBV24-1 with TRBJ2-6; D is possibly TRBD2 (6 bases). The CDR3 is made up of 16 amino acids. V lost 12 bases and J lost 0, with 17 bases in between. Germline V gives CDR1 KGHDR, CDR2 SFDVKD. CDR3 amino acids: CAVERRVNSGANVLTF. As DNA, the CDR3 is TGTGCCGTGGAGCGGAGGGTGAACTCTGGGGCCAACGTCCTGACTTTC.

The V call is TRBV7-6, the J call TRBJ2-1; perhaps TRBD2 as D (7 bases). Trimming took off 2 bases at V and 4 bases at J, with 18 bases between the two ends. Germline lookup yields CDR1 SGHVS and CDR2 FNYEAQ. The length of the CDR3 is 17 residues. DNA of the CDR3: TGTGCCAGCAGCTTACCATACAGGGAGGGCGCTTACAATGAGCAGTTCTTC. It is translated as CASSLPYREGAYNEQFF.

The rearrangement joins TRBV12-3 or TRBV12-4 to TRBJ2-1; D gene uncertain. The CDR3 loop spans 11 amino acids. Deletions cut 2 bases from V and 10 bases from J, with 6 bases between. Written as DNA, the CDR3 is TGTGCCAGCAGTTTAAAGTGGGAGCAGTTCTTC. Translating gives CASSLKWEQFF.

The J gene is TRBJ2-3, the V gene TRBV3-1, with TRBD1 identical over 8 bases. The CDR3 has 16 residues. J was trimmed by 0 bases and V by 3 bases; bases with no gene match: 5. The germline CDR1 and CDR2 sequences are LGHDT and YNNKEL (reference sequence). DNA of the CDR3: TGTGCCAGCAGCCACGGGACAGGTCAAAGCACAGATACGCAGTATTTT. It is translated as CASSHGTGQSTDTQYF.

The chain is built from TRBV7-2 and TRBJ2-5; D gene uncertain. Germline V gene data show CDR1 as SGHTA and CDR2 as FQGNSA. V shed 3 bases and J shed 5 bases, with 19 bases lying between them. There are 16 residues in the CDR3. This CDR3 is CASSLVRTRPVETQYF. The CDR3 region has the DNA TGTGCCAGCAGCTTGGTGCGGACCAGGCCTGTGGAGACCCAGTACTTC.

The J gene is TRBJ2-5, the V gene TRBV15; 12 bases fit TRBD2. This CDR3 is 20 amino acids long. Per the germline V gene, CDR1 is LNHNV and CDR2 is YYDKDF (reference sequence). The V and J ends lost 0 bases and 4 bases, in that order; junction bases with no gene match: 15. The CDR3 spells CATSRDLPSLTSGRLETQYF. The CDR3 DNA sequence: TGTGCCACCAGCAGAGACCTACCTTCTTTAACTAGCGGGAGGCTAGAGACCCAGTACTTC.

This clonotype was counted ten times or more. The rearrangement links TRBV11-2 to TRBJ2-1; 9 bases are a match to TRBD2. The V gene end was trimmed by 0 bases and the J gene end by 3 bases; junction bases not matched to a gene: 3. The CDR3 spans 16 residues. Germline V gives CDR1 SGHAT, CDR2 FQNNGV. CDR3 in amino acids: CASSLELAGYYNEQFF. CDR3 nucleotides: TGTGCCAGCAGCTTAGAACTAGCGGGTTACTACAATGAGCAGTTCTTC.

The table lists this clonotype with a few counts. CDR3 bases: TGTGCCACCAGCAACGGCTTTGGACTAGCGGGAGGGGGTACAGATACGCAGTATTTT. Its protein is CATSNGFGLAGGGTDTQYF. The chain combines TRBV15 with TRBJ2-3, with 15 bases identical to TRBD2. This CDR3 spans 19 amino acids. Unmatched junction bases numbered 11, after V lost 4 bases and J lost 3 bases. In germline, CDR1 is LNHNV, CDR2 YYDKDF (reference sequence).

This clonotype has a count of ten or more. The chain couples TRBV28 to TRBJ2-1; perhaps TRBD2 as D (6 bases). Germline V gives CDR1 MDHEN, CDR2 SYDVKM. The CDR3 is made up of 15 amino acids. Deletions cut 5 bases from V and 2 bases from J, with 13 bases between. CDR3 DNA sequence: TGTGCCAGCAGTCCCTCCGGGACTGCCTACAATGAGCAGTTCTTC. Protein product: CASSPSGTAYNEQFF.

V and J are TRBV7-9 and TRBJ2-7; no definite D call. Deletions cut 7 bases from V and 7 bases from J, with 11 bases between. The V gene's germline CDR1 is SEHNR and CDR2 FQNEAQ (reference sequence). CDR3 length: 11 residues. DNA for the CDR3: TGTGCCAGCAAAGGGATGGGGGAGCAGTACTTC. Its protein product is CASKGMGEQYF.

This clonotype showed up just a few times. The chain combines TRBV9 with TRBJ1-4; 7 bases line up with TRBD1. CDR1 and CDR2 (germline): SGDLS, YYNGEE. The CDR3 is 18 residues long. The V and J ends lost 0 bases and 4 bases, in that order; junction bases with no gene match: 12. CDR3 DNA: TGTGCCAGCAGCGTAGGACTAACTCCGGGACAGCATAATGAAAAACTGTTTTTT. This codes for CASSVGLTPGQHNEKLFF.

There are many counts of this clonotype. The chain links TRBV20-1 to TRBJ1-2; 9 bases agree with TRBD1. Germline V CDR1 and CDR2: DFQATT, SNEGSKA (reference sequence). The CDR3 sequence is 19 residues long. V lost 1 base to trimming and J lost 3 bases; unmatched junction nucleotides: 18. The CDR3 loop reads CSARVPPGTGSVFYYGYTF. CDR3 nucleotide sequence: TGCAGTGCTAGAGTCCCACCCGGGACAGGGTCGGTGTTTTACTATGGCTACACCTTC.

The chain has TRBV6-5 and TRBJ2-7; tentative D call: TRBD2 (6 bases). Germline values: CDR1 MNHEY, CDR2 SVGAGI. V dropped 2 bases and J dropped 3 bases, with 11 bases sitting between them. This CDR3 comprises 14 residues. The CDR3 reads CASSYRAGLYEQYF. CDR3 DNA: TGTGCCAGCAGTTACCGAGCGGGTCTCTACGAGCAGTACTTC.

The chain joins TRBV7-3 to TRBJ1-2; D remains ambiguous. Germline CDR1 is SGHTA and CDR2 is FQGTGA. The CDR3 has 14 amino acids. V dropped 0 bases and J dropped 2 bases, with 7 bases sitting between them. The CDR3 protein is CASSLTPGNYGYTF. In DNA form, the CDR3 reads TGTGCCAGCAGCTTAACTCCGGGAAACTATGGCTACACCTTC.

This clonotype was seen a few times. The V and J genes are TRBV6-1 and TRBJ2-7, with TRBD2 identical over 8 bases. J gave up 0 bases and V 6 bases, and 7 bases lay outside the gene matches. CDR1 and CDR2 from the germline V gene are MNHNS and SASEGT. This CDR3 is built from 15 residues. DNA for the CDR3: TGTGCCAGCAGCCTTAGCGGGGATGGCTCCTACGAGCAGTACTTC. It yields the protein CASSLSGDGSYEQYF.

This clonotype showed up just a few times. V gene TRBV7-2 combines with J gene TRBJ2-7; the D call may be TRBD1 or TRBD2 (5 bases each). Germline V gives CDR1 SGHTA, CDR2 FQGNSA. Trimming pared 1 base from V and 0 bases from J, leaving 10 bases between. CDR3 length: 15 residues. The CDR3 nucleotides are TGTGCCAGCAGCTTAGTGAGGGGCGCCTCCTACGAGCAGTACTTC. Encoded protein: CASSLVRGASYEQYF.

This clonotype appeared a few times. The rearrangement uses TRBV5-1 and TRBJ2-5; TRBD2 agrees at 11 bases. Unmatched junction bases numbered 7, after V lost 0 bases and J lost 6 bases. This CDR3 is built from 16 residues. Germline V gives CDR1 SGHRS, CDR2 YFSETQ. In nucleotides, the CDR3 is TGCGCCAGCAGCTTGGAGGGACTAGCGGTTTTGAAGACCCAGTACTTC. Protein sequence: CASSLEGLAVLKTQYF.

This clonotype has just a few counts. The chain is built from TRBV7-2 and TRBJ2-3; D possibly uses TRBD1 or TRBD2 (5 bases each). The V gene lost 4 bases and the J gene lost 4 bases, with 12 bases spanning the gap. Germline V gives CDR1 SGHTA, CDR2 FQGNSA. The CDR3 has 14 amino acids. The CDR3 spells CASSWAGTADTQYF. DNA of the CDR3: TGTGCCAGCAGCTGGGCCGGGACCGCAGATACGCAGTATTTT.

The chain uses TRBV28 and TRBJ2-7; D might be TRBD2 (6 bases). The V and J ends lost 6 bases and 3 bases respectively, with 18 bases between them. Germline CDR1 MDHEN, CDR2 SYDVKM. CDR3 length: 15 amino acids. CDR3 loop: CASREGPAYYYEQYF. CDR3 coding DNA: TGTGCCAGCAGGGAGGGACCAGCATATTACTACGAGCAGTACTTC.

This clonotype was picked up a small number of times. This chain connects TRBV30 to TRBJ2-7, with D possibly matching TRBD1 (5 bases). Germline CDR1 and CDR2: GTSNPN and SVGIG (reference sequence). Trimming left V 3 bases short and J 0 bases short, with 12 bases between. The CDR3 totals 14 residues. CDR3 nucleotide sequence: TGTGCCTGGAGGATACAGGTTAGCTCCTACGAGCAGTACTTC. Residues: CAWRIQVSSYEQYF.

There are many counts of this clonotype. The rearrangement uses TRBV7-9 and TRBJ1-5, with 8 bases matching TRBD1. This CDR3 spans 12 amino acids. Germline-derived CDR1 and CDR2 are SEHNR and FQNEAQ (reference sequence). Losses at the gene ends were 7 bases for V and 8 bases for J; bases not matched to a gene: 4. The CDR3 spells CASTQQGEPQHF. The DNA of the CDR3 is TGTGCCAGCACGCAACAGGGGGAGCCCCAGCATTTT.

This clonotype was picked up a small number of times. V and J are TRBV12-3 or TRBV12-4 and TRBJ2-2; 7 nucleotides match TRBD1. The J segment lost 4 bases and the V segment lost 6 bases, leaving 11 bases of the junction unmatched. This CDR3 has 16 amino acids. CDR3 amino acids: CASSSPTGTITGELFF. The CDR3, as DNA: TGTGCCAGCAGCTCTCCGACAGGGACGATCACCGGGGAGCTGTTTTTT.